This T cell receptor (beta chain) was documented in a study of identical twins. J lost 2 bases, V lost 5 bases, and 10 bases had no gene match. Germline loops: CDR1 SGHTA, CDR2 FQGNSA. This CDR3 is built from 16 residues. All donors were healthy, and all were Caucasian. Study outcomes and limitations: In monozygotic twins, models underestimated the sharing of out-of-frame TCR alpha.

Addition of a universal primer site occurred through template switching, and cDNA carried unique molecular identifiers. TCRdb recomputed calls from the 5' RACE reads with MiXCR, one row per CDR3 protein. The data hold 750,000 to 950,000 distinct CDR3 sequences, with roughly an eighth observed a single time. Notes on this clonotype: Its target is unknown.

The sample was also reused in another study, on yellow fever vaccine responses in identical twins.

This chain connects TRBV7-2 to TRBJ2-3; 7 bases agree with TRBD1. The receptor was derived from a young woman in good health. Sequencing used PBMCs. The CDR3 DNA sequence: TGTGCCAGCAGCCGGATAATAGGGGGCTTCACAGATACGCAGTATTTT. Protein product: CASSRIIGGFTDTQYF.